This T cell receptor beta chain was recovered during a study of control samples from healthy donors and cancer patients. Data came from immunoSEQ multiplex PCR; TCRdb stores just in-frame clones and leaves some out. Of around 100,000 clones listed, around 88% are singletons. This receptor was obtained from a man younger than 40 in good health. The sample was blood.

The CDR3 DNA follows: TGTGCCAGCAGCTTGTACGGGACCACAGATCCCGAGCAGTTCTTC. This gives the protein CASSLYGTTDPEQFF. The V and J genes are TRBV5-5 and TRBJ2-1, with D possibly called TRBD1 or TRBD2 (5 bases each). The germline V gene encodes CDR1 SGHKS and CDR2 YYEKEE (reference sequence). V dropped 1 base and J dropped 10 bases, with 18 bases sitting between them. The CDR3 length is 15 residues. Based on the CDR3 plus reference TRBV5-5 and TRBJ2-1, the full variable domain is DAGVTQSPTHLIKTRGQQVTLRCSPISGHKSVSWYQQVLGQGPQFIFQYYEKEERGRGNFPDRFSARQFPNYSSELNVNALLLGDSALYLCASSLYGTTDPEQFFGPGTRLTVL.